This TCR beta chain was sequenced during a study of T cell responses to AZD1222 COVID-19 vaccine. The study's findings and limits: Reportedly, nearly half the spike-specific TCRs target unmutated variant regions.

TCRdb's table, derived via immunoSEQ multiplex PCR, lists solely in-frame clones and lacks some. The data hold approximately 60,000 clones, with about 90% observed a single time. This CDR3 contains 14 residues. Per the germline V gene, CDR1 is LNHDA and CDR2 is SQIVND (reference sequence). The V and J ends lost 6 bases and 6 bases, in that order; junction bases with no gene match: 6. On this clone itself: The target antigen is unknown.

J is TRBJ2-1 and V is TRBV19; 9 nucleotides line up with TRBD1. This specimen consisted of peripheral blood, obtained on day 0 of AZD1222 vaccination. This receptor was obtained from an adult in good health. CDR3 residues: CASRRQGDGNEQFF. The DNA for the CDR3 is TGTGCCAGTAGACGACAGGGGGACGGCAATGAGCAGTTCTTC.